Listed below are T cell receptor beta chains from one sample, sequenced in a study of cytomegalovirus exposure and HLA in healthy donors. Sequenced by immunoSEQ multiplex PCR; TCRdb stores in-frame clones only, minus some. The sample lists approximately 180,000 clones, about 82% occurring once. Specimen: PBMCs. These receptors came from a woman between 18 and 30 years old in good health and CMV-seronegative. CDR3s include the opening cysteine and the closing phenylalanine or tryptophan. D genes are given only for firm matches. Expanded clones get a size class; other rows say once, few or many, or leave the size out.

DNA: TGTGCCTGGAGGGACATTAACTATGGCTACACCTTC
CDR3: CAWRDINYGYTF
V: TRBV30
D: .
J: TRBJ1-2
size: few

DNA: TGTGCCAGCAGTTTATCCGCGGGCGATCCTTTCTTT
CDR3: CASSLSAGDPFF
V: TRBV28
D: .
J: TRBJ1-1
size: .

DNA: TGTGCCAGTAGTCGGACAGGCGGGACATCTGGAAACACCATATATTTT
CDR3: CASSRTGGTSGNTIYF
V: TRBV19
D: TRBD1
J: TRBJ1-3
size: .

DNA: TGTGCCAGCCGTGGGGACAGGGGGGAAAAACTGTTTTTT
CDR3: CASRGDRGEKLFF
V: TRBV10-3
D: TRBD1
J: TRBJ1-4
size: .

DNA: TGTGCCAGCAGTTTATGGTCGGGTACTTTCTACAATGAGCAGTTCTTC
CDR3: CASSLWSGTFYNEQFF
V: TRBV27
D: .
J: TRBJ2-1
size: .

DNA: TGTGCCAGCGCTGGACAGGGTTTGGAAGAGACCCAGTACTTC
CDR3: CASAGQGLEETQYF
V: TRBV2
D: TRBD1
J: TRBJ2-5
size: .

DNA: TGTGCCAGCAGCGGACGGACTAGCGGGTATGAGCAGTTCTTC
CDR3: CASSGRTSGYEQFF
V: TRBV7-2
D: TRBD2
J: TRBJ2-1
size: .

DNA: TGTGCCAGTAGGCCGCTAGCGGGAGTAGAGACCCAGTACTTC
CDR3: CASRPLAGVETQYF
V: TRBV19
D: TRBD2
J: TRBJ2-5
size: .

DNA: TGTGCCAGTAGCTCAGGGGGCGCATCTGGCTACACCTTC
CDR3: CASSSGGASGYTF
V: TRBV19
D: TRBD1
J: TRBJ1-2
size: once

DNA: TGTGCCTGGAATGGTGGGGCTGACGGCTACACCTTC
CDR3: CAWNGGADGYTF
V: TRBV30
D: .
J: TRBJ1-2
size: .

DNA: TGTGCCAGCAGTTCCAGGGCCGAGCAGTACTTC
CDR3: CASSSRAEQYF
V: TRBV6-5
D: .
J: TRBJ2-7
size: .

DNA: TGCAGCATCCATCTGGGCCTCCAAGAGACCCAGTACTTC
CDR3: CSIHLGLQETQYF
V: TRBV29-1
D: .
J: TRBJ2-5
size: .

DNA: TGCGCCAGCATCAAAGATGGGGGACAGGGGAATTCACCCCTCCACTTT
CDR3: CASIKDGGQGNSPLHF
V: TRBV4-1
D: TRBD1
J: TRBJ1-6
size: .

DNA: TGTGCCAGCAGTGAATATGGGAGGTTAGGAGCAGATACGCAGTATTTT
CDR3: CASSEYGRLGADTQYF
V: TRBV25-1
D: .
J: TRBJ2-3
size: .

DNA: TGCGCCAGCAGCCGCGTACCCGCGGGAGTGGCAGATACGCAGTATTTT
CDR3: CASSRVPAGVADTQYF
V: TRBV4-1
D: TRBD2
J: TRBJ2-3
size: .

DNA: TGTGCCAGTAGGCCCCGGGACAGGGCCCCTGAGTACGAGCAGTACTTC
CDR3: CASRPRDRAPEYEQYF
V: TRBV19
D: TRBD1
J: TRBJ2-7
size: .

DNA: TGTGCCAGCAGTGAAAGACGGACTAGCGGGAATCAAGAGACCCAGTACTTC
CDR3: CASSERRTSGNQETQYF
V: TRBV6-1
D: TRBD2
J: TRBJ2-5
size: once

DNA: TGTGCCAGCTCACCACCACGGGGGACTAGCGGGAGAGCACGCTCCTACAATGAGCAGTTCTTC
CDR3: CASSPPRGTSGRARSYNEQFF
V: TRBV18
D: TRBD2
J: TRBJ2-1
size: .

DNA: TGTGCCAGCAGTGAATTTACCCTCCTAGGGGAGCTGTTTTTT
CDR3: CASSEFTLLGELFF
V: TRBV6-1
D: .
J: TRBJ2-2
size: .

DNA: TGTGCCAGCAGTTTGGGGGTGGGGGGGAATCAGCCCCAGCATTTT
CDR3: CASSLGVGGNQPQHF
V: TRBV27
D: .
J: TRBJ1-5
size: .

DNA: TGTGCCAGTAGTAGGGACAGGGGCAACTATGGCTACACCTTC
CDR3: CASSRDRGNYGYTF
V: TRBV19
D: TRBD1
J: TRBJ1-2
size: .

DNA: TGCAGTGCTAGAGTCGATGAGCAGTTCTTC
CDR3: CSARVDEQFF
V: TRBV20-1
D: .
J: TRBJ2-1
size: .

DNA: TGTGCCAGCTCACCACCGATGGCAGGGGGAACCCTCAAAGGGGTAGGAGGAAACACCATATATTTT
CDR3: CASSPPMAGGTLKGVGGNTIYF
V: TRBV18
D: TRBD1
J: TRBJ1-3
size: .

DNA: TGTGCCAGTAGTAACCGACTAGCGGGGGGGCGGTACAATGAGCAGTTCTTC
CDR3: CASSNRLAGGRYNEQFF
V: TRBV19
D: TRBD2
J: TRBJ2-1
size: .

DNA: TGTGCCTGGAGGAGGAGGGGCCAGGATTCACCCCTCCACTTT
CDR3: CAWRRRGQDSPLHF
V: TRBV30
D: .
J: TRBJ1-6
size: few

DNA: TGTGCCAGCTCATCAATAGCGGGGGGCCTGGTTACGCAGTATTTT
CDR3: CASSSIAGGLVTQYF
V: TRBV18
D: TRBD2
J: TRBJ2-3
size: .

DNA: TGTGCCAGCAGTGACAGGGGGCTCCGGAATCAGCCCCAGCATTTT
CDR3: CASSDRGLRNQPQHF
V: TRBV2
D: TRBD1
J: TRBJ1-5
size: .

DNA: TGTGCCAGCAGCTTGTCGGCAGGGGGCTACGAGCAGTACTTC
CDR3: CASSLSAGGYEQYF
V: TRBV5-8
D: TRBD1
J: TRBJ2-7
size: .

DNA: TGTGCCAGCAGGGAGGGGAGACACCTGAACACTGAAGCTTTCTTT
CDR3: CASREGRHLNTEAFF
V: TRBV2
D: .
J: TRBJ1-1
size: .

DNA: TGTGCCAGCAGCTTTACAAGTCCGGGAGGCACTGAAGCTTTCTTT
CDR3: CASSFTSPGGTEAFF
V: TRBV7-2
D: .
J: TRBJ1-1
size: .

DNA: TGTGCCAGCTCACCACCGTTGACAGATCGGTCTGGCTACACCTTC
CDR3: CASSPPLTDRSGYTF
V: TRBV18
D: .
J: TRBJ1-2
size: .

DNA: TGCGCCAGCAGCTTGGAGGGACAGGGGTACACCTTC
CDR3: CASSLEGQGYTF
V: TRBV5-1
D: TRBD1
J: TRBJ1-2
size: .

DNA: TGTGCCAGCGGCAGGACGGGGGACACTGAAGCTTTCTTT
CDR3: CASGRTGDTEAFF
V: TRBV11-1
D: .
J: TRBJ1-1
size: .

DNA: TGTGCCAGCAGCCAACCCCGGGAAGTAACGAACTATGGCTACACCTTC
CDR3: CASSQPREVTNYGYTF
V: TRBV4-2
D: .
J: TRBJ1-2
size: .

DNA: TGTGCCAGCAGCTTCCCCCGGGGCTACAATGAGCAGTTCTTC
CDR3: CASSFPRGYNEQFF
V: TRBV5-6
D: .
J: TRBJ2-1
size: .

DNA: TGCGCCAGCAGCTTGGCACAGGAAACCGATACGCAGTATTTT
CDR3: CASSLAQETDTQYF
V: TRBV5-1
D: .
J: TRBJ2-3
size: .

DNA: TGTGCCATCAGTGAGCAGGCAGTCTCTGGAAACACCATATATTTT
CDR3: CAISEQAVSGNTIYF
V: TRBV10-3
D: .
J: TRBJ1-3
size: .

DNA: TGTGCCAGTAGTATCGGGGTATTGAGCAATCAGCCCCAGCATTTT
CDR3: CASSIGVLSNQPQHF
V: TRBV19
D: .
J: TRBJ1-5
size: .

DNA: TGTGCCAGTAGTTCGCGAGCGGTCTCCTACGAGCAGTACTTC
CDR3: CASSSRAVSYEQYF
V: TRBV19
D: .
J: TRBJ2-7
size: few

DNA: TGCAGCGTTATCTTACCTTGGCCTGGAAACACCATATATTTT
CDR3: CSVILPWPGNTIYF
V: TRBV29-1
D: .
J: TRBJ1-3
size: .

DNA: TGTGCCTGGAGTGTATCCCTCTATGGCTACACCTTC
CDR3: CAWSVSLYGYTF
V: TRBV30
D: .
J: TRBJ1-2
size: .

DNA: TGCAGCGCACTAAAAGGACAGTACACTGAAGCTTTCTTT
CDR3: CSALKGQYTEAFF
V: TRBV29-1
D: .
J: TRBJ1-1
size: .

DNA: TGCAGCGTTGGACAGCACTCTGGAAACACCATATATTTT
CDR3: CSVGQHSGNTIYF
V: TRBV29-1
D: .
J: TRBJ1-3
size: .

DNA: TGTGCCACCACCGACGGGAATAATGAAAAACTGTTTTTT
CDR3: CATTDGNNEKLFF
V: TRBV15
D: .
J: TRBJ1-4
size: .

DNA: TGTGCCAGCAGCTTAGGTAACAAGGGGATTCATGGCTACACCTTC
CDR3: CASSLGNKGIHGYTF
V: TRBV7-2
D: .
J: TRBJ1-2
size: .

DNA: TGTGCCAGCAGCTTGCGCAGGGTTAACCCAACACCCGGGGAGCTGTTTTTT
CDR3: CASSLRRVNPTPGELFF
V: TRBV7-8
D: .
J: TRBJ2-2
size: .

DNA: TGTGCCAGCAGGCAGAGACAGGGCAGCACAGATACGCAGTATTTT
CDR3: CASRQRQGSTDTQYF
V: TRBV4-2
D: TRBD1
J: TRBJ2-3
size: .

DNA: TGTGCCAGCAGCTCGCCCGTCGACTTTCAAGAGACCCAGTACTTC
CDR3: CASSSPVDFQETQYF
V: TRBV5-4
D: .
J: TRBJ2-5
size: .

DNA: TGTGCCAGCAGTAGAGGGACAGGCGGCAATCAGCCCCAGCATTTT
CDR3: CASSRGTGGNQPQHF
V: TRBV6-5
D: TRBD1
J: TRBJ1-5
size: .

DNA: TGTGCCAGCAGCTCTGACAGCCCGCTAATAAACACCGGGGAGCTGTTTTTT
CDR3: CASSSDSPLINTGELFF
V: TRBV5-4
D: .
J: TRBJ2-2
size: .

DNA: TGTGCCAGTAGTATTTTGGGACAGGGGGCCTATGGCTACACCTTC
CDR3: CASSILGQGAYGYTF
V: TRBV19
D: TRBD1
J: TRBJ1-2
size: .